The TCR beta chain under discussion was sequenced for a study of cytomegalovirus exposure and HLA in healthy donors. The CDR3 is 15 amino acids. Per germline, CDR1 SGHVS and CDR2 FQNEAQ. Trimming cost V 5 bases and J 2 bases, with 15 bases left between them. PCR employed 60 Vbeta and 13 Jbeta primers. Measured with immunoSEQ multiplex PCR; TCRdb has only the in-frame clones, and not every one. Of 100,000 to 150,000 clones in the sample, about 70% were seen once. This clonotype was obtained from a male donor in good health and CMV-seronegative. V gene TRBV7-8 combines with J gene TRBJ1-1; tentatively, D is TRBD1 (6 bases). Sequencing input: PBMCs. The CDR3 loop reads CASSPGGLPNTEAFF. DNA of the CDR3: TGTGCCAGCAGCCCCGGGGGGCTCCCCAACACTGAAGCTTTCTTT.